This T cell receptor beta chain was observed in a study of blood T cell repertoires in COVID-19. At the level of the study: The United States, Italy and Spain supplied acute and convalescent COVID-19 samples. The analysed material was cDNA or gDNA that came from T cells, B-cell-depleted T cells, or PBMCs.

Germline V gene data show CDR1 as SGHTA and CDR2 as FQGTGA. With V trimmed by 5 bases and J by 3 bases, 4 bases remained unmatched. CDR3 size: 13 residues. Authors' analysis steps: Estimation of nucleated cell counts was performed using reference gene primer amplification. The assay was immunoSEQ multiplex PCR, and TCRdb's table has in-frame clones only and misses some. V and J calls plus clone size are reproduced from that table; the DNA served to infer D and trimming. The data contain about 130,000 clones, approximately 83% of them seen just once; the ten biggest clones take up 27%. V and J are TRBV7-3 and TRBJ2-7; 7 bases align to TRBD1. Sequencing was done on a sample of peripheral blood. The source is a woman older than 75 with acute or convalescent COVID-19. This CDR3 reads CASSRDSLYEQYF. The CDR3 DNA is TGTGCCAGCAGCCGGGACAGCCTCTACGAGCAGTACTTC.